The entry below gives a single TCR beta chain sequence along with its context. Seattle's cohort entered during active infection and was followed longitudinally. These data belong to a study of blood T cell repertoires in COVID-19. Study-wide background: T cells, B-cell-depleted T cells, or PBMCs provided the cDNA or gDNA that served as material.

As processed by the authors: Reference gene primer amplification gave estimated nucleated cell counts. Generated by immunoSEQ multiplex PCR, the TCRdb table keeps only in-frame clones and is missing some. D and trimming come from the DNA, and the V and J calls and clone size come from that table. Found here are tens of thousands of clones, 75% to 90% of them singletons; the top ten hold 4.5% to 6.5%. Trimming cost V 0 bases and J 6 bases; bases outside gene matches: 4. Germline V gives CDR1 LNHDA, CDR2 SQIVND (reference sequence). This CDR3 comprises 15 residues. J is TRBJ2-2 and V is TRBV19, with 7 bases aligning to TRBD1. Specimen: peripheral blood. The TCR originated in a man aged 55 to 69 with COVID-19, enrolled during active disease. The CDR3 DNA sequence: TGTGCCAGTAGTATAGAACAGGGGACCGCCGGGGAGCTGTTTTTT. Its translation is CASSIEQGTAGELFF.